The 31 T cell receptor beta chains below were found in one sample sequenced in a study of blood T cell repertoires in COVID-19. Sequenced by immunoSEQ multiplex PCR; TCRdb stores in-frame clones only, minus some. The sample holds about 320,000 clones; about 89% are singletons and the top ten take over 4%. Sequenced material: PBMCs or T cells enriched from blood (not recorded which). These receptors were taken from a man aged 55 to 70 who had recovered from COVID-19.

The rearrangement links TRBV28 to TRBJ2-5; 8 bases are shared with TRBD2. This CDR3 is built from 14 residues. After removal of 5 bases from V and 9 bases from J, the junction contained 11 bases not matched to a gene. CDR1 MDHEN and CDR2 SYDVKM come from the germline V gene. CDR3 loop: CASSKLLAAPSQYF. CDR3 DNA: TGTGCCAGCAGTAAACTACTAGCGGCCCCTTCCCAGTACTTC.

This clone has just a few counts. The chain joins TRBV24-1 to TRBJ2-1, with D maybe TRBD2 (5 bases). This CDR3 comprises 13 residues. V lost 9 bases to trimming and J lost 3 bases, with 11 bases between them. Germline CDR1 KGHDR, CDR2 SFDVKD. CDR3 sequence (DNA): TGTGCCACCTCATGGAGGAACTACAATGAGCAGTTCTTC. Translating gives CATSWRNYNEQFF.

The chain links TRBV24-1 to TRBJ1-5; 9 bases match TRBD1. Germline CDR1 and CDR2: KGHDR and SFDVKD. V trimming: 7 bases; J trimming: 7 bases; junction bases outside the gene matches: 4. The CDR3 totals 13 residues. As DNA, the CDR3 is TGTGCCACCAGGGACAGGGGTGACCAGCCCCAGCATTTT. Its protein product is CATRDRGDQPQHF.

The V and J genes are TRBV5-6 and TRBJ1-5, with 7 bases lining up with TRBD1. The V segment lost 0 bases and the J segment 7 bases; nucleotides outside the gene matches: 10. The CDR3 consists of 16 residues. CDR1 and CDR2 (germline): SGHDT, YYEEEE. The CDR3 reads CASSLGQGGMRQPQHF. CDR3 nucleotides: TGTGCCAGCAGCTTGGGACAGGGCGGAATGCGGCAGCCCCAGCATTTT.

The chain links TRBV5-4 to TRBJ1-2; 8 bases line up with TRBD1. The CDR3 spans 16 residues. Germline V gives CDR1 SGHNT, CDR2 YYREEE (reference sequence). V dropped 0 bases and J dropped 1; count of bases not matched to a gene: 5. The CDR3 nucleotides read TGTGCCAGCAGCTTGGGCCGGACAGGGAGTAACTATGGCTACACCTTC. It is translated as CASSLGRTGSNYGYTF.

This chain links TRBV5-1 with TRBJ2-3; 11 positions agree with TRBD1. The V gene's germline CDR1 is SGHRS and CDR2 YFSETQ. The CDR3 consists of 15 residues. J was trimmed by 4 bases and V by 4 bases; bases with no gene match: 5. The CDR3, as DNA: TGCGCCAGCAGCATGGACAGGGGGCGGTCAGATACGCAGTATTTT. It yields the protein CASSMDRGRSDTQYF. The full variable domain, in which reference TRBV5-1 and TRBJ2-3 provide the parts outside the CDR3, is KAGVTQTPRYLIKTRGQQVTLSCSPISGHRSVSWYQQTPGQGLQFLFEYFSETQRNKGNFPGRFSGRQFSNSRSEMNVSTLELGDSALYLCASSMDRGRSDTQYFGPGTRLTVL.

This clone appeared a few times. The genes are TRBV10-2 and TRBJ2-7, with D possibly being TRBD1 (8 bases). This CDR3 has 13 residues. CDR1 is WSHSY and CDR2 is SAAADI in the germline V gene. V lost 8 bases and J 2 bases, leaving 13 bases between the germline ends. The CDR3: CASRQGRAYEQYF. The DNA of the CDR3 is TGCGCCAGCCGACAGGGGAGGGCCTACGAGCAGTACTTC.

The CDR3 loop is CASSFRGAGGSDTQYF. CDR3 in DNA: TGTGCCAGCAGCTTTAGAGGAGCTGGAGGATCAGATACGCAGTATTTT. This chain joins TRBV9 and TRBJ2-3; maybe TRBD2 (5 bases). Germline assignment: CDR1 SGDLS and CDR2 YYNGEE. This CDR3 is built from 16 residues. Trimming took off 4 bases at V and 4 bases at J, with 19 bases between the two ends. Filled out from reference TRBV9 and TRBJ2-3, the complete variable domain reads DSGVTQTPKHLITATGQRVTLRCSPRSGDLSVYWYQQSLDQGLQFLIQYYNGEERAKGNILERFSAQQFPDLHSELNLSSLELGDSALYFCASSFRGAGGSDTQYFGPGTRLTVL.

The chain uses TRBV19 and TRBJ2-2, with D perhaps matching TRBD2 (6 bases). V dropped 4 bases and J dropped 5 bases, with 17 bases sitting between them. The CDR3 totals 16 residues. Germline CDR1 and CDR2: LNHDA and SQIVND (reference sequence). CDR3: CASSTRQAGLTGELFF. The CDR3 coding sequence is TGTGCCAGTAGTACCCGCCAGGCGGGGCTAACCGGGGAGCTGTTTTTT.

The genes are TRBV3-1 (or the pseudogene TRBV3-2) and TRBJ1-6; 7 bases fit TRBD1. The germline V gene has CDR1 LGHDT and CDR2 YNNKEL (reference sequence). The ends lost 5 bases at V and 9 bases at J; junction bases unmatched: 4. This CDR3 comprises 13 residues. CDR3 protein: CASSKTGVSPLHF. Here the CDR3 DNA reads TGTGCCAGCAGCAAAACAGGGGTTTCACCCCTCCACTTT.

The chain recombines TRBV5-1 with TRBJ2-5; no firm D call. This CDR3 is built from 14 residues. V lost 0 bases to trimming and J lost 0 bases, with 6 bases between them. Germline V CDR1 and CDR2: SGHRS, YFSETQ. The CDR3 coding sequence is TGCGCCAGCAGCTTGGCCCCCAACCAAGAGACCCAGTACTTC. It yields the protein CASSLAPNQETQYF.

The table lists this clone with a count of one. V and J are TRBV27 and TRBJ2-5, with TRBD1 matching over 7 bases. The CDR3 loop spans 13 amino acids. With V trimmed by 3 bases and J by 4 bases, 2 bases remained unmatched. Germline CDR1 and CDR2: MNHEY and SMNVEV (reference sequence). The CDR3 DNA reads TGTGCCAGCAGTTTGTACAGGGGAGAGACCCAGTACTTC. Its protein product is CASSLYRGETQYF.

The chain links TRBV24-1 to TRBJ2-1, with a possible D match to TRBD2 (6 bases). Germline V gene sequence: CDR1 KGHDR, CDR2 SFDVKD. V lost 2 bases and J 6 bases, leaving 10 bases between the germline ends. CDR3 length: 14 residues. The CDR3, as DNA: TGTGCCACCAGTGATTCGCTTAGCGGCAATGAGCAGTTCTTC. As protein: CATSDSLSGNEQFF.

The chain couples TRBV9 to TRBJ2-2, with 9 bases aligning to TRBD1. V was pared by 3 bases and J by 0 bases, with 3 bases of the junction left unmatched. CDR1 is SGDLS, CDR2 YYNGEE, per germline. The CDR3 has 16 residues. CDR3 loop: CASSGGQGSNTGELFF. CDR3 coding DNA: TGTGCCAGCAGCGGTGGACAGGGGTCGAACACCGGGGAGCTGTTTTTT.

CDR3 nucleotide sequence: TGCAGCGTACCGACAGGCTATGGCTACACCTTC. Its translation: CSVPTGYGYTF. This sequence joins TRBV29-1 and TRBJ1-2; weak D call: TRBD1 (6 bases). The length of the CDR3 is 11 residues. Germline values: CDR1 SQVTM, CDR2 ANQGSEA. The ends were cut back, 6 bases at V and 4 bases at J, with 9 bases in the middle.

The chain carries TRBV2 and TRBJ1-6, with D uncertain. Per germline, CDR1 SNHLY and CDR2 FYNNEI. The CDR3 covers 14 residues. The V end was cut by 1 base, the J end by 9 bases, with 10 bases between. CDR3 DNA: TGTGCCAGCAGTGAAGGGGGAGTGATTTCACCCCTCCACTTT. Residues: CASSEGGVISPLHF.

J is TRBJ1-5 and V is TRBV9; perhaps TRBD1 as D (6 bases). CDR3 length: 15 residues. Germline-derived CDR1 and CDR2 are SGDLS and YYNGEE. The V and J ends lost 0 bases and 4 bases respectively, with 11 bases between them. The DNA of the CDR3 is TGTGCCAGCAGCGTAGGAAGCAGGGGTAATCAGCCCCAGCATTTT. This codes for CASSVGSRGNQPQHF.

This chain joins TRBV28 and TRBJ2-7; no clear D gene. Germline CDR1 is MDHEN and CDR2 is SYDVKM. The CDR3 extends over 9 amino acids. The germline V and J ends were trimmed by 8 bases and 6 bases, with 5 bases remaining between them. The CDR3 reads CASGAEQYF. The CDR3 DNA is TGTGCCAGCGGAGCCGAGCAGTACTTC. Drawing the rest from reference TRBV28 and TRBJ2-7, the complete variable domain is DVKVTQSSRYLVKRTGEKVFLECVQDMDHENMFWYRQDPGLGLRLIYFSYDVKMKEKGDIPEGYSVSREKKERFSLILESASTNQTSMYLCASGAEQYFGPGTRLTVT.

This chain connects TRBV7-3 to TRBJ1-6; 9 nucleotides match TRBD1. Germline CDR1 SGHTA, CDR2 FQGTGA. The CDR3 runs 15 residues. Trimming took 2 bases from V and 9 from J; bases not matched to a gene: 5. The CDR3 reads CASSLEGQGGSPLHF. CDR3 in DNA: TGTGCCAGCAGCTTAGAGGGACAGGGCGGTTCACCCCTCCACTTT.

The V call is TRBV2, the J call TRBJ2-7, with D unresolved. Germline V gene sequence: CDR1 SNHLY, CDR2 FYNNEI. V lost 4 bases and J lost 3, with 10 bases in between. This CDR3 has 13 residues. The CDR3 spells CASSVRILYEQYF. CDR3 DNA sequence: TGTGCCAGCAGTGTCAGGATCCTCTACGAGCAGTACTTC.

In this sample, this clone turned up once. The V and J genes are TRBV15 and TRBJ2-7, with TRBD2 identical over 11 bases. CDR1 and CDR2 (germline): LNHNV, YYDKDF (reference sequence). The CDR3 loop spans 15 amino acids. With V trimmed by 3 bases and J by 0 bases, 1 base remained unmatched. CDR3 sequence: CATSRGTSGSYEQYF. The CDR3 DNA sequence: TGTGCCACCAGCAGGGGGACTAGCGGCTCCTACGAGCAGTACTTC.

In nucleotides, the CDR3 is TGTGCCAGTAGTATAAAAGGGACAGGGGTGTACGAGCAGTACTTC. It specifies CASSIKGTGVYEQYF. The chain carries TRBV19 and TRBJ2-7, with 10 bases identical to TRBD1. CDR3 length: 15 amino acids. Trimming removed 2 bases from V and 4 bases from J; junction bases left unmatched: 5. The germline V gene encodes CDR1 LNHDA and CDR2 SQIVND (reference sequence).

The V gene is TRBV9, the J gene TRBJ2-7; 12 nucleotides agree with TRBD1. The germline gives CDR1 SGDLS, CDR2 YYNGEE. The trim removed 0 bases at V and 2 bases at J, leaving 3 bases unmatched. The CDR3 is 16 amino acids. The CDR3 sequence: CASSVGGQGATYEQYF. In DNA form, the CDR3 reads TGTGCCAGCAGCGTAGGGGGACAGGGGGCCACCTACGAGCAGTACTTC. Using reference TRBV9 and TRBJ2-7 for the parts outside the CDR3, the full variable domain is DSGVTQTPKHLITATGQRVTLRCSPRSGDLSVYWYQQSLDQGLQFLIQYYNGEERAKGNILERFSAQQFPDLHSELNLSSLELGDSALYFCASSVGGQGATYEQYFGPGTRLTVT.

This chain joins TRBV5-5 and TRBJ1-2, with 7 bases fitting TRBD1. This CDR3 is built from 16 residues. J gave up 2 bases and V 4 bases, and 11 bases lay outside the gene matches. The germline CDR1 and CDR2 sequences are SGHKS and YYEKEE (reference sequence). The CDR3 loop reads CASSRVPGQLNYGYTF. CDR3 in DNA: TGTGCCAGCAGCCGAGTTCCGGGACAGCTGAACTATGGCTACACCTTC. The whole variable domain, filled in from reference TRBV5-5 and TRBJ1-2, reads DAGVTQSPTHLIKTRGQQVTLRCSPISGHKSVSWYQQVLGQGPQFIFQYYEKEERGRGNFPDRFSARQFPNYSSELNVNALLLGDSALYLCASSRVPGQLNYGYTFGSGTRLTVV.

The gene calls are TRBV28 and TRBJ1-1; D gene uncertain. The CDR3 covers 14 residues. Trimming left V 3 bases short and J 1 base short, with 9 bases between. The V gene's germline CDR1 is MDHEN and CDR2 SYDVKM. The CDR3, as DNA: TGTGCCAGCAGTTTGACAAACCGGAACACTGAAGCTTTCTTT. Amino acid sequence: CASSLTNRNTEAFF.

V usage is TRBV28 and J usage is TRBJ2-3; 8 bases are shared with TRBD1. This CDR3 comprises 15 residues. Trimming at V came to 4 bases and at J to 7 bases, leaving 10 bases not matched to a gene. Germline V lookup: CDR1 MDHEN, CDR2 SYDVKM. The chain's CDR3 is CASSSPPGGVNTQYF. In DNA, the CDR3 is TGTGCCAGCAGTTCACCTCCAGGGGGCGTTAATACGCAGTATTTT.

V is TRBV7-9 and J is TRBJ2-4; 9 bases fit TRBD1. Trimming cost V 5 bases and J 6 bases; bases outside gene matches: 5. This CDR3 is built from 14 residues. Germline CDR1 SEHNR, CDR2 FQNEAQ (reference sequence). DNA for the CDR3: TGTGCCAGCAGCCCCGGACAGGGGCTAAACATTCAGTACTTC. This gives the protein CASSPGQGLNIQYF.

The count of this clone is one. The V call is TRBV6-5, the J call TRBJ1-4, with D maybe TRBD1 (5 bases). The V gene's germline CDR1 is MNHEY and CDR2 SVGAGI. The CDR3 is 15 amino acids. V was cut by 4 bases and J by 0 bases, with 9 bases left in between. Here the CDR3 DNA reads TGTGCCAGCAGTTTGCAGACAGCAACTAATGAAAAACTGTTTTTT. It yields the protein CASSLQTATNEKLFF.

CDR3 amino acids: CASSSVRAIGEQYF. The CDR3 nucleotides are TGTGCCAGCAGTTCGGTCAGGGCCATAGGCGAGCAGTACTTC. The rearrangement uses TRBV6-5 and TRBJ2-7; TRBD1 is a possible D gene (5 bases). Germline V gives CDR1 MNHEY, CDR2 SVGAGI. The CDR3 runs to 14 residues. Trimming left V 4 bases short and J 6 bases short, with 16 bases between.

The chain links TRBV4-3 to TRBJ1-2; D unresolved. The V end was cut by 1 base, the J end by 8 bases, with 8 bases between. Germline assignment: CDR1 LGHNA and CDR2 YSLEER. The CDR3 runs 12 residues. The CDR3, as DNA: TGCGCCAGCAGCCAAGTCAGCGGGGGCTACACCTTC. Translation gives CASSQVSGGYTF.

This clone was seen more than once but under ten times. V and J are TRBV7-2 and TRBJ2-5, with TRBD2 matching 14 bases. The CDR3 extends over 18 amino acids. Germline loops: CDR1 SGHTA, CDR2 FQGNSA. Germline trimming cut 3 bases from V and 5 bases from J; bases unmatched to any gene: 11. The CDR3 loop reads CASSFRLAGGRLRETQYF. The CDR3, as DNA: TGTGCCAGCAGCTTTAGACTAGCGGGAGGGAGGTTACGGGAGACCCAGTACTTC.